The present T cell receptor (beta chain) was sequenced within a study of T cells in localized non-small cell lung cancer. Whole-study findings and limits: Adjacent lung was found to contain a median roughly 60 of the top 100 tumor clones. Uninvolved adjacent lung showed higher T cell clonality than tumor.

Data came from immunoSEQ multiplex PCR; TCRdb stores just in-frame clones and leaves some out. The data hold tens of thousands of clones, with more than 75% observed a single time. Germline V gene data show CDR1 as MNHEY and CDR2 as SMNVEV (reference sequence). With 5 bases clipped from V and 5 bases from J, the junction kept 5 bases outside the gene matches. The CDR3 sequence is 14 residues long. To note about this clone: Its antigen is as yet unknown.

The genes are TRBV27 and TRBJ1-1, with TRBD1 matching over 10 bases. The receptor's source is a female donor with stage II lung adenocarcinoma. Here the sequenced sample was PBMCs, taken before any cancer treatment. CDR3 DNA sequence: TGTGCCAGCAGTGATGACAGGGGGCGGACTGAAGCTTTCTTT. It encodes CASSDDRGRTEAFF.